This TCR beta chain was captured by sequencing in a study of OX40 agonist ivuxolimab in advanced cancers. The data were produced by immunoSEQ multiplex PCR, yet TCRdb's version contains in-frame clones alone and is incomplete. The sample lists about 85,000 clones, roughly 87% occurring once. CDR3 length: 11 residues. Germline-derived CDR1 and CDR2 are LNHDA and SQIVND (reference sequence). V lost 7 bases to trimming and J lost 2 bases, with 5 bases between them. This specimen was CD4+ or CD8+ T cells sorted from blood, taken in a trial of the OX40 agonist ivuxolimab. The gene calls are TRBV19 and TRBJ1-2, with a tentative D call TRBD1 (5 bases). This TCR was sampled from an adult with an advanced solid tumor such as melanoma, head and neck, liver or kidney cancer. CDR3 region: CASTGNYGYTF. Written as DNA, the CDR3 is TGTGCCAGTACAGGGAACTATGGCTACACCTTC.